A selection of T cell receptor beta chains follows, all from one sample in a study of CXCR3-negative and CXCR3-positive naive CD8 T cells. Each CDR3 protein gets one entry in TCRdb, which reprocessed the 5' RACE reads and gives no DNA. The sample includes 55,000 to 70,000 distinct CDR3 sequences. The sequenced sample consisted of naive CXCR3+ CD8+ T cells from blood. These receptors were collected from a human donor in good health. Some clones in this sample may be carry-over from other donors' samples. Each CDR3 is given with its conserved first and last residue.

J gene: TRBJ2-7
V gene: TRBV28
CDR3 protein: CASSFSGVEQYF

J gene: TRBJ2-1
V gene: TRBV6-2/TRBV6-3
CDR3 protein: CASSYSGGYNEQFF

J gene: TRBJ1-5
V gene: TRBV29-1
CDR3 protein: CSVGGARNQPQHF

J gene: TRBJ2-2
V gene: TRBV12-3/TRBV12-4
CDR3 protein: CASSRISGTGELFF

J gene: TRBJ2-7
V gene: TRBV29-1
CDR3 protein: CSVGVVAGEYEQYF

J gene: TRBJ2-3
V gene: TRBV12-3/TRBV12-4
CDR3 protein: CASSASGLAGGGAYTQYF

J gene: TRBJ2-2
V gene: TRBV9
CDR3 protein: CASTGTSGNTGELFF

J gene: TRBJ1-2
V gene: TRBV15
CDR3 protein: CATSRGIAGQGAGYTF

J gene: TRBJ2-3
V gene: TRBV12-3/TRBV12-4
CDR3 protein: CASSLGGSLTDTQYF

J gene: TRBJ2-2
V gene: TRBV7-9
CDR3 protein: CASSFGQGAAGELFF

J gene: TRBJ2-3
V gene: TRBV4-1
CDR3 protein: CASSQGLAGGSSTDTQYF

J gene: TRBJ2-5
V gene: TRBV7-2
CDR3 protein: CASSPHGGLETQYF

J gene: TRBJ2-2
V gene: TRBV6-2/TRBV6-3
CDR3 protein: CASSRRTETGELFF

J gene: TRBJ2-7
V gene: TRBV20-1
CDR3 protein: CSARGVDYEQYF

J gene: TRBJ2-1
V gene: TRBV29-1
CDR3 protein: CSVEDLRSGGLYNEQFF

J gene: TRBJ2-7
V gene: TRBV4-3
CDR3 protein: CASSQVLAGSSYEQYF

J gene: TRBJ2-7
V gene: TRBV29-1
CDR3 protein: CSVAAGVRGYEQYF

J gene: TRBJ2-7
V gene: TRBV20-1
CDR3 protein: CSARPLGYEQYF

J gene: TRBJ2-2
V gene: TRBV4-2
CDR3 protein: CASSQGLLGELFF

J gene: TRBJ2-1
V gene: TRBV28
CDR3 protein: CASSFSKEQFF

J gene: TRBJ2-1
V gene: TRBV6-4
CDR3 protein: CASSEASGGHNEQFF

J gene: TRBJ1-1
V gene: TRBV14
CDR3 protein: CASSQTGDTEAFF

J gene: TRBJ2-3
V gene: TRBV27
CDR3 protein: CAVGGPDTQYF

J gene: TRBJ1-6
V gene: TRBV6-2/TRBV6-3
CDR3 protein: CASSYGTGYSPLHF

J gene: TRBJ2-5
V gene: TRBV7-9
CDR3 protein: CASSVKTGGQETQYF

J gene: TRBJ2-1
V gene: TRBV9
CDR3 protein: CASSVISGGGHEQFF

J gene: TRBJ2-1
V gene: TRBV14
CDR3 protein: CASSQDGHRDNEQFF

J gene: TRBJ2-7
V gene: TRBV19
CDR3 protein: CASSTGQGWEQYF

J gene: TRBJ2-5
V gene: TRBV2
CDR3 protein: CASTRGTQETQYF

J gene: TRBJ1-2
V gene: TRBV11-2
CDR3 protein: CASSLLIGTAYGYTF

J gene: TRBJ2-7
V gene: TRBV5-4
CDR3 protein: CASSFPGPGYEQYF

J gene: TRBJ2-7
V gene: TRBV28
CDR3 protein: CASSTTGTHEQYF

J gene: TRBJ2-4
V gene: TRBV5-1
CDR3 protein: CASSWTSGYEGKNIQYF

J gene: TRBJ2-7
V gene: TRBV6-5
CDR3 protein: CASSYDETYEQYF

J gene: TRBJ1-2
V gene: TRBV7-9
CDR3 protein: CASSKDQGMNGYTF

J gene: TRBJ1-5
V gene: TRBV28
CDR3 protein: CASRDRGEFSNQPQHF

J gene: TRBJ2-2
V gene: TRBV9
CDR3 protein: CASSVGQVKPNTGELFF

J gene: TRBJ1-1
V gene: TRBV7-2
CDR3 protein: CASSLVFVRENTEAFF

J gene: TRBJ2-3
V gene: TRBV20-1
CDR3 protein: CSAASRSTDTQYF

J gene: TRBJ1-1
V gene: TRBV6-5
CDR3 protein: CASSYSIYGLSRDTEAFF

J gene: TRBJ1-3
V gene: TRBV5-1
CDR3 protein: CASSLGGEPAGNTIYF

J gene: TRBJ2-2
V gene: TRBV29-1
CDR3 protein: CSVVEVGELFF

J gene: TRBJ2-1
V gene: TRBV6-6
CDR3 protein: CASSYSVGSSYNEQFF

J gene: TRBJ2-4
V gene: TRBV6-6
CDR3 protein: CASSYPDREGKNIQYF

J gene: TRBJ2-7
V gene: TRBV12-3/TRBV12-4
CDR3 protein: CASRERQQQYF

J gene: TRBJ2-1
V gene: TRBV3-1
CDR3 protein: CASSQGGRGLYNEQFF

J gene: TRBJ2-5
V gene: TRBV7-9
CDR3 protein: CASSSGFQETQYF

J gene: TRBJ2-2
V gene: TRBV4-3
CDR3 protein: CASSQDRGASNTGELFF

J gene: TRBJ2-7
V gene: TRBV6-5
CDR3 protein: CASSYSRTPEVTEQYF

J gene: TRBJ2-7
V gene: TRBV4-3
CDR3 protein: CASSLRYHEQYF

J gene: TRBJ1-4
V gene: TRBV21-1
CDR3 protein: CASNGGRRLFF

J gene: TRBJ2-7
V gene: TRBV19
CDR3 protein: CASQGLATYEQYF

J gene: TRBJ2-3
V gene: TRBV6-5
CDR3 protein: CASSYFVGLAGGLGDTQYF

J gene: TRBJ2-3
V gene: TRBV7-6
CDR3 protein: CASRSSLASTDTQYF

J gene: TRBJ2-5
V gene: TRBV7-1
CDR3 protein: CASSSDNQETQYF